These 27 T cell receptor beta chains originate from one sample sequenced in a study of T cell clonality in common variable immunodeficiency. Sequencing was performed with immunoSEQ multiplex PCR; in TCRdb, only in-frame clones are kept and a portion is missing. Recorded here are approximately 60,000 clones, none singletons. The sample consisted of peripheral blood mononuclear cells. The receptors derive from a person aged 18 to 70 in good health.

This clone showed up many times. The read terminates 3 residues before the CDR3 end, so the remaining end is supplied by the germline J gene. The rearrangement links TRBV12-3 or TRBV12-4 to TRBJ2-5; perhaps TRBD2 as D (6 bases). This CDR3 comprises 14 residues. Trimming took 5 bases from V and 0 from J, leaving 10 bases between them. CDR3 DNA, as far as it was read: TGTGCCAGCAGTGACCGGGACTACCAAGAGACC. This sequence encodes CASSDRDYQET. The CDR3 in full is CASSDRDYQETQYF.

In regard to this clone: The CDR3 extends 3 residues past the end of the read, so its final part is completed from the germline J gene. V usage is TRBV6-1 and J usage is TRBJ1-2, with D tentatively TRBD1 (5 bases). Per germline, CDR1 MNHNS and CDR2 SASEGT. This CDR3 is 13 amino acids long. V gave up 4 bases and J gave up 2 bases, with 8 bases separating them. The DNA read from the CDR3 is TGTGCCAGCAGTGCCAGACAGAACTATGGC. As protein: CASSARQNYG. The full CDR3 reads CASSARQNYGYTF.

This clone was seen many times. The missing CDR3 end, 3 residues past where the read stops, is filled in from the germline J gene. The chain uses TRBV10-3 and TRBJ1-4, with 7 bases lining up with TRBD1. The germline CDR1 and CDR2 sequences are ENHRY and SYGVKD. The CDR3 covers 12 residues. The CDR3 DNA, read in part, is TGTGCCATTCAGGGGGGCGGTTCACCA. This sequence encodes CAIQGGGSP. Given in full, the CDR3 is CAIQGGGSPLFF.

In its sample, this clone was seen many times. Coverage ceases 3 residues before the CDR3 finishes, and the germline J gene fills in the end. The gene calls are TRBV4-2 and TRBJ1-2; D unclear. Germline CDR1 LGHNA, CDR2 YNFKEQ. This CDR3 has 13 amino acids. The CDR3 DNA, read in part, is TGTGCCAGCAGCCAAGCTGGTACAAGGGGC. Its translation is CASSQAGTRG. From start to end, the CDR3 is CASSQAGTRGYTF.

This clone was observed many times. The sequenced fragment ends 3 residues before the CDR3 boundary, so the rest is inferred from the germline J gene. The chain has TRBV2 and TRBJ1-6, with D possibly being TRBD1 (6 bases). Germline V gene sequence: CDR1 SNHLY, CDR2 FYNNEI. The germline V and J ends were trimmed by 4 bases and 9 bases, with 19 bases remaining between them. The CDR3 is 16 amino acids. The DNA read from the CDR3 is TGTGCCAGCAGTGTACACGGCAGGGGAAAAAGTTCACCC. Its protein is CASSVHGRGKSSP. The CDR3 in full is CASSVHGRGKSSPLHF.

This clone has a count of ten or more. The covered CDR3 bases are TGTGCCAGCAGCGTATCCAGCGGGAGCACAGATACG. The encoded protein is CASSVSSGSTDT. The full CDR3 protein reads CASSVSSGSTDTQYF. The chain recombines TRBV9 with TRBJ2-3; possibly TRBD2 for D (6 bases). With the read ending 3 residues before the CDR3 end, the germline J gene is used to fill in that end. This CDR3 region has 15 residues. V was trimmed by 1 base and J by 0 bases, leaving 9 bases between them. In germline, CDR1 is SGDLS, CDR2 YYNGEE.

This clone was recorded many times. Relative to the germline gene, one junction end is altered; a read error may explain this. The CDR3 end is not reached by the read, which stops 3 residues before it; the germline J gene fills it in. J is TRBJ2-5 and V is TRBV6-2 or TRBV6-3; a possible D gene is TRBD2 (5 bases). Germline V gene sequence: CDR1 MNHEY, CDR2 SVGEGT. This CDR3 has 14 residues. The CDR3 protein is CATSTSPEGGTQYF. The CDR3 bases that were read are TGTGCCACCAGTACTTCACCCGAGGGTGGGACC.

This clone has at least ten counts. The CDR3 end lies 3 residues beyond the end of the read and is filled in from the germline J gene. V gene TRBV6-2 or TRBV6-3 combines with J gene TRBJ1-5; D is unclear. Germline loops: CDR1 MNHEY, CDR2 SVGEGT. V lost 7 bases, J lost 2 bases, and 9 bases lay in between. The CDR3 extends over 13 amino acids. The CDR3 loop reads CASMRGRNQPQHF. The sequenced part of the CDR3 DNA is TGTGCCAGCATGAGAGGGCGCAATCAGCCC.

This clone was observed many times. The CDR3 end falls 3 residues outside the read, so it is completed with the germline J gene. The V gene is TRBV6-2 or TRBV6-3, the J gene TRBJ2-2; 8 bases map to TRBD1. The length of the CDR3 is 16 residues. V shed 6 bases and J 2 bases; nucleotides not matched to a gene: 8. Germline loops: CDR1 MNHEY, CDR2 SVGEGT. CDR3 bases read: TGTGCCAGCAGAGACAGGGGTGGGGTAAACACCGGGGAG. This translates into CASRDRGGVNTGE. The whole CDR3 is CASRDRGGVNTGELFF.

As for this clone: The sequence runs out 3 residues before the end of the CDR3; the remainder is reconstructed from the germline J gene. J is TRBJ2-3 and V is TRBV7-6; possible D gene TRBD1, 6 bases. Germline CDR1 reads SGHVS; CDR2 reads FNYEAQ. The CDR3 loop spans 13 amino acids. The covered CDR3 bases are TGTGCCAGCAGCTTAGGCGGCGGACAGACG. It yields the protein CASSLGGGQT. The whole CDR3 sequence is CASSLGGGQTQYF.

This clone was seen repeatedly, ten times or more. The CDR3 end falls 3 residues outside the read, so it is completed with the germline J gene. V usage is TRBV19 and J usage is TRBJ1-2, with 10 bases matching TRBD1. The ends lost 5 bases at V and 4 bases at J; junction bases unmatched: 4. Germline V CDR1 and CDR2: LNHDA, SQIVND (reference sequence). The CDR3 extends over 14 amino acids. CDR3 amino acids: CASSSGTGAYGYTF. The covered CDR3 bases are TGTGCCAGTAGTTCTGGGACAGGGGCCTATGGC.

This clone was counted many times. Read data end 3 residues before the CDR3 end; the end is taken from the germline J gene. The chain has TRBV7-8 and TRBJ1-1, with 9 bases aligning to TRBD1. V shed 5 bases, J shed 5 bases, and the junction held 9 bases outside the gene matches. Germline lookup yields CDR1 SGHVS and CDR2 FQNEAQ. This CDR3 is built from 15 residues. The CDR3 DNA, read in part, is TGTGCCAGCAGCGCCCTAACAGGGGGCACGACTGAA. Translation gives CASSALTGGTTE. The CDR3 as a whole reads CASSALTGGTTEAFF.

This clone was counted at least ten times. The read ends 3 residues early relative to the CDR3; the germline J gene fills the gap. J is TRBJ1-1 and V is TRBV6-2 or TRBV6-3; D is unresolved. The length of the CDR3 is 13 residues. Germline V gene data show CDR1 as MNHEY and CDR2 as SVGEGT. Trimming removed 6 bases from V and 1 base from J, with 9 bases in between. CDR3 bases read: TGTGCCAGCAGAACAACAGAGAACACTGAA. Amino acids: CASRTTENTE. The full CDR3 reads CASRTTENTEAFF.

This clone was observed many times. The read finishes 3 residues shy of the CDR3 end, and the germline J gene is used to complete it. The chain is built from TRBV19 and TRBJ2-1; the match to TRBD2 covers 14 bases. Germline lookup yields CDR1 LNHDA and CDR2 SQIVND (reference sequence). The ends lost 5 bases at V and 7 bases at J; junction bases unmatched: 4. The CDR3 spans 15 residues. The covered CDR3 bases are TGTGCCAGTAGTGTCGGACTAGCGGGGGGAAATGAG. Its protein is CASSVGLAGGNE. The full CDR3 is CASSVGLAGGNEQFF.

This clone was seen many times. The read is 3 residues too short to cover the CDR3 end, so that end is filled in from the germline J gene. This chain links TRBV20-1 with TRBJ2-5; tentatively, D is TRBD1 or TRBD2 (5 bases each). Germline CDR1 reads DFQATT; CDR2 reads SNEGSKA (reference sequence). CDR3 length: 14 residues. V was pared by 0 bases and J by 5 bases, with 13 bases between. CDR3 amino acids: CSARDPGRGETQYF. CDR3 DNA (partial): TGCAGTGCTAGAGACCCAGGGCGAGGGGAGACC.

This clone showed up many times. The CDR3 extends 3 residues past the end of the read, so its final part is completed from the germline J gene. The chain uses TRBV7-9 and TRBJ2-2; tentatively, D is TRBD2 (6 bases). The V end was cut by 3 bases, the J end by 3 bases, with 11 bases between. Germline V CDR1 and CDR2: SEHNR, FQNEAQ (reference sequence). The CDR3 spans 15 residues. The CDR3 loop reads CASSLVPGDTGELFF. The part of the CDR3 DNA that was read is TGTGCCAGCAGCTTGGTTCCGGGGGACACCGGGGAG.

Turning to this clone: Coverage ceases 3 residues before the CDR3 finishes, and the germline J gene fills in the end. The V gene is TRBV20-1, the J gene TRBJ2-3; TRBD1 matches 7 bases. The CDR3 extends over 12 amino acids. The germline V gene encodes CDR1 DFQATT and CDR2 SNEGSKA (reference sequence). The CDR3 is CSALPQGQPQYF. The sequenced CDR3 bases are TGCAGTGCCCTGCCCCAGGGACAGCCG.

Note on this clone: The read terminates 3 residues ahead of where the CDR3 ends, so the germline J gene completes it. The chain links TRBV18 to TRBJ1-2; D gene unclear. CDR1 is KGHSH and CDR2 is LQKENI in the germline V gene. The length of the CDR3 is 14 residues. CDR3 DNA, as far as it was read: TGTGCCAGCTCACCGTTGGCGGGGAGGGATGAC. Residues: CASSPLAGRDD. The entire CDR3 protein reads CASSPLAGRDDYTF.

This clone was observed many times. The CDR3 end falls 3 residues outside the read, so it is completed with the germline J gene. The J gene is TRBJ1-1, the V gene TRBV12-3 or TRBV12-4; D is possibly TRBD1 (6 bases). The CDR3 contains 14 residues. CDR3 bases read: TGTGCCAGCAGTCCCGGAGGCACAGGGCGGGAA. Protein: CASSPGGTGRE. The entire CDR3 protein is CASSPGGTGREAFF.

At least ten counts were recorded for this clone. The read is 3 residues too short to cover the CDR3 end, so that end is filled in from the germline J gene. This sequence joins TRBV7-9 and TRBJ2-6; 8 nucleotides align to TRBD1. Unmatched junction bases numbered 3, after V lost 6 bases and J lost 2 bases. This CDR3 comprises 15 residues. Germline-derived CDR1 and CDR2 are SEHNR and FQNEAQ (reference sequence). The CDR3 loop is CASSMTGAGANVLTF. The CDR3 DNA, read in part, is TGTGCCAGCAGTATGACAGGGGCTGGGGCCAACGTC.

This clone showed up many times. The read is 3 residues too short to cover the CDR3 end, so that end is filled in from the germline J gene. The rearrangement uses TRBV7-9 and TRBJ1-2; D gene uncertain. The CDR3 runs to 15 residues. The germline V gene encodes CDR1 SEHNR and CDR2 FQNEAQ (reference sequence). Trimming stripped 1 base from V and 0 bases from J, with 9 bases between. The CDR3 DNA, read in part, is TGTGCCAGCAGCTTAGAGCGGCAGACTAACTATGGC. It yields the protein CASSLERQTNYG. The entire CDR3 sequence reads CASSLERQTNYGYTF.

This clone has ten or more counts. Incomplete CDR3 DNA: TGTGCCAGCAGCTTAGCGGGGGGGCCGTTCCATGAG. This gives the protein CASSLAGGPFHE. The full-length CDR3 reads as CASSLAGGPFHEQFF. V is TRBV7-7 and J is TRBJ2-1, with a weak D call TRBD2 (7 bases). From the germline J gene comes the end of the CDR3, since the read stops 3 residues before it. The germline CDR1 and CDR2 sequences are SSHAT and FNYEAQ (reference sequence). The V end lost 0 bases, the J end lost 8 bases, and 14 bases lay between the germline ends. The CDR3 consists of 15 residues.

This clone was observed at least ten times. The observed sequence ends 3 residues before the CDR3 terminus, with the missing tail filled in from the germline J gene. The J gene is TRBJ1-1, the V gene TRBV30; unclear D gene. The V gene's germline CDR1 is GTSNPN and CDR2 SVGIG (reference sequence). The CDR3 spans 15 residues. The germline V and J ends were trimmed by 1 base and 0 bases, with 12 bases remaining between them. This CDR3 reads CAWSEGRRMNTEAFF. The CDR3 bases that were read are TGTGCCTGGAGTGAGGGCCGTCGGATGAACACTGAA. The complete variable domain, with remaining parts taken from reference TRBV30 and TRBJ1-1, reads SQTIHQWPATLVQPVGSPLSLECTVEGTSNPNLYWYRQAAGRGLQLLFYSVGIGQISSEVPQNLSASRPQDRQFILSSKKLLLSDSGFYLCAWSEGRRMNTEAFFGQGTRLTVV.

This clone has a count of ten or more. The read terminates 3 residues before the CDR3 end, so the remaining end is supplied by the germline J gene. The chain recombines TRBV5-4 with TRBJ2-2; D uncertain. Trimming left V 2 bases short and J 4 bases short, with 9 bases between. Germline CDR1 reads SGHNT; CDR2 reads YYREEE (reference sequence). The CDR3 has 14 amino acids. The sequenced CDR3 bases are TGTGCCAGCAGCTTAAACTACCCCACCGGGGAG. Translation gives CASSLNYPTGE. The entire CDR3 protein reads CASSLNYPTGELFF.

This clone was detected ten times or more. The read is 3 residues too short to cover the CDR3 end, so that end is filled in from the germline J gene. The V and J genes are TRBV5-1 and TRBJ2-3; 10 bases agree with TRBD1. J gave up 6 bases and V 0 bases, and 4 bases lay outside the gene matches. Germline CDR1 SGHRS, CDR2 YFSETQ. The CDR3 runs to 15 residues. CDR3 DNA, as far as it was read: TGCGCCAGCAGCTTGGGACAGGGGGCGCCGGATACG. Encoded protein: CASSLGQGAPDT. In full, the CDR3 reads CASSLGQGAPDTQYF.

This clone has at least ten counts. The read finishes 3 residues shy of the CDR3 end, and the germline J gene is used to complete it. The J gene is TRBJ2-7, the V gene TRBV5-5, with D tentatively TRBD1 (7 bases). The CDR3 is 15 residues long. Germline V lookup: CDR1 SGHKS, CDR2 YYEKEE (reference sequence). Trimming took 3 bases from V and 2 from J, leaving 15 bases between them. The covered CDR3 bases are TGTGCCAGCAGCTGGGGGGACAGTCCGGCCTACGAG. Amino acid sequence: CASSWGDSPAYE. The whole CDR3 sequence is CASSWGDSPAYEQYF.

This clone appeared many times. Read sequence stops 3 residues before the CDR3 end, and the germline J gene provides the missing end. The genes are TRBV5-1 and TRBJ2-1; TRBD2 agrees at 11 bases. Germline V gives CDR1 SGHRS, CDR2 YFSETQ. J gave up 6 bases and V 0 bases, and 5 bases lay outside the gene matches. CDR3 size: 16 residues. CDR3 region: CASSLGQTSGGNEQFF. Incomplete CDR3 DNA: TGCGCCAGCAGCTTGGGTCAAACTAGCGGGGGCAATGAG.